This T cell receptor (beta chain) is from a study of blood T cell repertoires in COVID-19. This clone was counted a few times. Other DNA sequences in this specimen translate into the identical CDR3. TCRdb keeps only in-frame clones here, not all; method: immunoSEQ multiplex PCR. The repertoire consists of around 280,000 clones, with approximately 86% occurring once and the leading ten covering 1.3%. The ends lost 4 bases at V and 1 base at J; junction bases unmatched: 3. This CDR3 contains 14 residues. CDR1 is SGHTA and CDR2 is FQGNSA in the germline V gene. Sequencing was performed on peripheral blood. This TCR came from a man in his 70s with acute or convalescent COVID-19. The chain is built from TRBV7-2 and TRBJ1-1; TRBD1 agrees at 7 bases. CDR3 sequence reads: CASSYGTANTEAFF. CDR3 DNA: TGTGCCAGCAGCTATGGGACAGCGAACACTGAAGCTTTCTTT.